The 7 T cell receptor beta chains reported below all come from one sample, sequenced in a study of early T cells in non-severe SARS-CoV-2 infection (dated by TCRdb to the early 2020s). Library construction relied on 5' RACE. TCRdb records NextSeq 500 as the sequencer. TCRdb reworked the public reads: Q25 trimming with fastp, MiXCR clone assembly, productive beta chains retained. CDR3 protein sequences are deduplicated, and each keeps its most common genes and DNA. The sample yields some 66,000 distinct CDR3 sequences; roughly 9% were counted once. The top ten hold roughly 3.2% of the sample. Sample: whole blood. The receptors originated from an adult who was a healthcare worker with PCR-confirmed SARS-CoV-2 infection or an uninfected control (not recorded which).

This clonotype was seen at least ten times. The genes are TRBV7-6 and TRBJ2-1; 8 positions match TRBD2. The CDR3 covers 14 residues. J lost 6 bases, V lost 7 bases, and 8 bases had no gene match. Germline CDR1 is SGHVS and CDR2 is FNYEAQ. The CDR3 spells CASNRLASLNEQFF. CDR3 nucleotide sequence: TGTGCCAGCAACCGACTAGCGTCACTCAATGAGCAGTTCTTC.

V usage is TRBV10-3 and J usage is TRBJ2-7; 9 bases line up with TRBD2. V shed 0 bases and J 5 bases; nucleotides not matched to a gene: 5. Germline V lookup: CDR1 ENHRY, CDR2 SYGVKD. The CDR3 runs to 15 residues. The CDR3 DNA sequence: TGTGCCATCAGTGAGTCGCGGGAGGGCCGGAACGAGCAGTACTTC. As protein: CAISESREGRNEQYF.

This clonotype occurred a few times. This chain links TRBV29-1 with TRBJ2-1; 8 bases agree with TRBD1. The V segment lost 2 bases and the J segment 4 bases; nucleotides outside the gene matches: 7. This CDR3 spans 15 amino acids. Germline V gives CDR1 SQVTM, CDR2 ANQGSEA. As DNA, the CDR3 is TGCAGCGTTGAACCCAGGGGGCAAGAGTACAATGAGCAGTTCTTC. This sequence encodes CSVEPRGQEYNEQFF.

The chain combines TRBV9 with TRBJ1-2; 7 bases are shared with TRBD1. V gave up 0 bases and J gave up 8 bases; unmatched junction bases: 22. The germline V gene encodes CDR1 SGDLS and CDR2 YYNGEE. This CDR3 region has 19 residues. This CDR3 is CASSVGLGRLQGMLGGYTF. The CDR3 nucleotides are TGTGCCAGCAGCGTAGGCCTCGGCCGCCTACAGGGGATGCTGGGAGGCTACACCTTC.

The V and J genes are TRBV20-1 and TRBJ2-2; D ambiguous. V was cut by 0 bases and J by 0 bases, with 11 bases left in between. In germline, CDR1 is DFQATT, CDR2 SNEGSKA (reference sequence). This CDR3 contains 16 residues. In DNA, the CDR3 is TGCAGTGCTAGAGATCTGGCAGCAGCGAACACCGGGGAGCTGTTTTTT. It yields the protein CSARDLAAANTGELFF.

This clonotype was observed a few times. A junction boundary mismatches the germline segment, possibly from a read error. The V and J genes are TRBV4-1 and TRBJ2-1; 9 positions agree with TRBD1. The CDR3 is 16 amino acids. CDR1 is MGHRA and CDR2 is YSYEKL in the germline V gene. The CDR3 loop is CASSQEGTGIYNGQFF. As DNA, the CDR3 is TGCGCCAGCAGCCAAGAGGGGACAGGGATTTACAATGGGCAGTTCTTC.

The rearrangement uses TRBV20-1 and TRBJ2-7, with 8 positions matching TRBD1. The germline V gene has CDR1 DFQATT and CDR2 SNEGSKA (reference sequence). The CDR3 is 14 amino acids. V lost 0 bases, J lost 5 bases, and 6 bases stayed unmatched. This CDR3 is CSAREWTGRNEQYF. Here the CDR3 DNA reads TGCAGTGCTAGAGAATGGACAGGGCGCAACGAGCAGTACTTC.